This T cell receptor (beta chain) originates from a study of T cells in Graves' hyperthyroidism and ophthalmopathy. This CDR3 is built from 14 residues. Germline V gene data show CDR1 as MNHNS and CDR2 as SASEGT. Trimming stripped 5 bases from V and 3 bases from J, with 13 bases between. At least ten counts were recorded for this clonotype. Amplification of TCR beta CDR3 regions used RNA as the template. The HTBI primer set served for first-round RT-PCR of the TCR CDR3. A single record per CDR3 protein comes from TCRdb applying MiXCR to the multiplex PCR reads. This sample has hundreds of thousands of distinct CDR3 sequences, with approximately 15% found just once.

Sequenced: blood. The rearrangement joins TRBV6-1 to TRBJ1-1, with D tentatively TRBD1 (5 bases). The TCR sequence derives from a woman in her 50s with Graves' ophthalmopathy. This chain's CDR3 is CASSRREVDTEAFF. The CDR3, as DNA: TGTGCCAGCAGTCGCAGGGAGGTCGACACTGAAGCTTTCTTT.